What follows are 30 T cell receptor beta chains derived from one specimen sequenced in a study of blood T cells in healthy people across ages. A second about 6 to 12 cycle PCR used barcoded and J-beta primers. MiXCR was run by TCRdb on the 5' RACE reads, yielding one entry per CDR3 protein. Of about 1.4 million distinct CDR3 sequences in the sample, roughly 59% were seen once. Sequenced: blood. The receptors derive from a man aged 18 to 29 in good health.

V usage is TRBV5-1 and J usage is TRBJ1-1, with D tentatively TRBD1 (5 bases). Germline loops: CDR1 SGHRS, CDR2 YFSETQ. V was clipped by 3 bases and J by 2 bases, with 11 bases between them. This CDR3 is 14 amino acids long. The CDR3 DNA follows: TGCGCCAGCAGCTATGACAGTGACAACACTGAAGCTTTCTTT. Translating it yields CASSYDSDNTEAFF. Filled out from reference TRBV5-1 and TRBJ1-1, the complete variable domain reads KAGVTQTPRYLIKTRGQQVTLSCSPISGHRSVSWYQQTPGQGLQFLFEYFSETQRNKGNFPGRFSGRQFSNSRSEMNVSTLELGDSALYLCASSYDSDNTEAFFGQGTRLTVV.

Only one count was recorded for this clonotype. J is TRBJ2-1 and V is TRBV6-2 or TRBV6-3; no reliable D call. Trimming stripped 0 bases from V and 8 bases from J, with 8 bases between. Looked up from germline, CDR1 is MNHEY and CDR2 is SVGEGT. This CDR3 is 13 amino acids long. This chain's CDR3 is CASSYSKGYEQFF. CDR3 in DNA: TGTGCCAGCAGTTACTCGAAAGGCTATGAGCAGTTCTTC.

This clonotype has a single count. The V gene is TRBV7-8, the J gene TRBJ2-1; 7 bases line up with TRBD1. Germline V CDR1 and CDR2: SGHVS, FQNEAQ. This CDR3 spans 14 amino acids. V trimming: 5 bases; J trimming: 5 bases; junction bases outside the gene matches: 6. The CDR3, as DNA: TGTGCCAGCAGCCGTGGGACAGTGAACAATGAGCAGTTCTTC. Translating it yields CASSRGTVNNEQFF.

The gene calls are TRBV30 and TRBJ2-7; 7 bases line up with TRBD2. TRBJ2-5 matches the DNA end more closely, so the J call is doubtful. CDR3 length: 13 residues. Per the germline V gene, CDR1 is GTSNPN and CDR2 is SVGIG (reference sequence). CDR3 bases: TGTGCCTGGAGCAAGGGACTACAAGAGACCCAGTACTTC. This encodes CAWSKGLQETQYF.

The DNA for the CDR3 is TGTGCCATCGGTGTTATTAGCGGGGGACTCACAGATACGCAGTATTTT. As protein: CAIGVISGGLTDTQYF. J is TRBJ2-3 and V is TRBV10-3; 9 bases fit TRBD2. Per the germline V gene, CDR1 is ENHRY and CDR2 is SYGVKD. This CDR3 spans 16 amino acids. V lost 8 bases and J lost 2; bases outside the gene matches: 11.

The chain has TRBV12-3 or TRBV12-4 and TRBJ1-3, with D unclear. Trimming stripped 8 bases from V and 7 bases from J, with 24 bases between. The CDR3 sequence is 16 residues long. This CDR3 reads CASSTFLAVALNTIYF. CDR3 nucleotide sequence: TGTGCCAGCTCTACCTTTCTCGCAGTCGCTTTGAACACCATATATTTT.

The chain carries TRBV6-6 and TRBJ2-4; D may be TRBD2 (5 bases). TRBJ2-7 matches the DNA end more closely, so the J call is doubtful. The CDR3 is 12 residues long. Germline V gene sequence: CDR1 MNHNY, CDR2 SVGAGI (reference sequence). This CDR3 reads CAPLDFTYEQYF. In nucleotides, the CDR3 is TGTGCCCCCCTGGACTTTACCTACGAGCAGTACTTC.

This chain links TRBV4-1 with TRBJ2-7, with unresolved D. V lost 4 bases to trimming and J lost 4 bases, with 11 bases between them. The germline V gene encodes CDR1 MGHRA and CDR2 YSYEKL. This CDR3 region has 13 residues. CDR3 bases: TGCGCCAGCAGCCGAGGACCTAATTACGAGCAGTACTTC. Its translation is CASSRGPNYEQYF.

The V and J genes are TRBV20-1 and TRBJ2-1; 10 positions match TRBD2. Unmatched junction bases numbered 10, after V lost 1 base and J lost 10 bases. Looked up from germline, CDR1 is DFQATT and CDR2 is SNEGSKA (reference sequence). The CDR3 sequence is 15 residues long. CDR3 amino acids: CSARAGSGGAREQFF. CDR3 DNA: TGCAGTGCTAGAGCCGGCAGCGGGGGGGCCCGGGAGCAGTTCTTC.

The CDR3, as DNA: TGTGCCAGCAGCTTAGCTGGGAGTTTCTATGGCTACACCTTC. This sequence encodes CASSLAGSFYGYTF. The chain is built from TRBV7-2 and TRBJ1-2; unclear D gene. This CDR3 is 14 amino acids long. Germline V CDR1 and CDR2: SGHTA, FQGNSA. V was shortened by 0 bases and J by 4 bases, with 9 bases between the two germline ends.

This clonotype was seen a few times. The chain employs TRBV5-1 and TRBJ1-5, with no clear D. In germline, CDR1 is SGHRS, CDR2 YFSETQ. The CDR3 consists of 14 residues. V lost 3 bases, J lost 3 bases, and 10 bases lay in between. Written as DNA, the CDR3 is TGCGCCAGCAGCTCGGGGTTCCTCAATCAGCCCCAGCATTTT. Protein: CASSSGFLNQPQHF.

The gene calls are TRBV5-5 and TRBJ2-5; no reliable D call. This CDR3 is 15 amino acids long. Per germline, CDR1 SGHKS and CDR2 YYEKEE (reference sequence). V was shortened by 1 base and J by 5 bases, with 15 bases between the two germline ends. In nucleotides, the CDR3 is TGTGCCAGCAGCTTGTGGAACAAAGGCGGCGAGACCCAGTACTTC. Protein sequence: CASSLWNKGGETQYF.

The rearrangement joins TRBV12-3 or TRBV12-4 to TRBJ2-5; D is unclear. The end of the DNA aligns better with TRBJ2-7, so the J call may be wrong. The CDR3 spans 11 residues. The CDR3 reads CASWDGDEQYF. In DNA, the CDR3 is TGTGCCAGCTGGGATGGCGACGAGCAGTACTTC.

J is TRBJ2-7 and V is TRBV4-3, with a tentative D call TRBD1 (6 bases). CDR3 length equals 17 residues. The germline V gene encodes CDR1 LGHNA and CDR2 YSLEER. Trimming stripped 0 bases from V and 2 bases from J, with 17 bases between. The CDR3 is CASSQDRGGQIAYEQYF. Here the CDR3 DNA reads TGCGCCAGCAGCCAAGACAGAGGCGGACAGATAGCCTACGAGCAGTACTTC.

This chain connects TRBV20-1 to TRBJ1-6, with D uncertain. The V end was cut by 5 bases, the J end by 7 bases, with 12 bases between. CDR1 is DFQATT and CDR2 is SNEGSKA in the germline V gene (reference sequence). The CDR3 runs 13 residues. In nucleotides, the CDR3 is TGCAGTGCTTACAGCTGGACCAATTCACCCCTCCACTTT. As protein: CSAYSWTNSPLHF.

The chain employs TRBV6-5 and TRBJ1-2; D perhaps matches TRBD1 (6 bases). CDR1 is MNHEY, CDR2 SVGAGI, per germline. The CDR3 totals 13 residues. V was cut by 6 bases and J by 10 bases, with 18 bases left in between. This CDR3 is CASSPHRDQDYTF. CDR3 DNA sequence: TGTGCCAGCAGCCCCCACAGGGATCAAGACTACACCTTC.

The rearrangement links TRBV6-7 to TRBJ2-7, with TRBD1 as a possible D gene (6 bases). TRBV6-7 is flagged as an ORF with uncertain function. V dropped 8 bases and J dropped 4 bases, with 12 bases sitting between them. This CDR3 region has 12 residues. The CDR3 is CASRDIIYEQYF. In DNA, the CDR3 is TGTGCCAGCCGGGACATCATATACGAGCAGTACTTC.

The V call is TRBV5-1, the J call TRBJ2-5; D assignment may be TRBD1 or TRBD2 (6 bases each). V lost 4 bases, J lost 7 bases, and 17 bases lay in between. The CDR3 runs to 14 residues. The germline gives CDR1 SGHRS, CDR2 YFSETQ. The CDR3 reads CASSKEQGGWTQYF. The CDR3 DNA reads TGCGCCAGCAGCAAAGAACAGGGAGGTTGGACCCAGTACTTC.

This chain links TRBV12-3 or TRBV12-4 with TRBJ2-1, with 7 positions matching TRBD2. With 7 bases clipped from V and 7 bases from J, the junction kept 10 bases outside the gene matches. The CDR3 covers 14 residues. DNA for the CDR3: TGTGCCAGCAACCATCCGGCGGGAGAGAATGAGCAGTTCTTC. Its protein product is CASNHPAGENEQFF.

This chain joins TRBV12-3 or TRBV12-4 and TRBJ2-7; 8 bases are a match to TRBD1. The V segment lost 7 bases and the J segment 3 bases; nucleotides outside the gene matches: 8. The CDR3 spans 14 residues. The CDR3 nucleotides are TGTGCCAGCATCGCGGGACAGGTCATCTACGAGCAGTACTTC. It encodes CASIAGQVIYEQYF.

This clonotype was counted between two and nine times. This sequence joins TRBV24-1 and TRBJ2-3; D may match TRBD1 or TRBD2 (5 bases each). CDR1 and CDR2 (germline): KGHDR, SFDVKD. Trimming took 3 bases from V and 2 from J, leaving 17 bases between them. The CDR3 contains 17 residues. For the CDR3, the DNA is TGTGCCACCAGTGATCCTACAAAGGGACGGAACACAGATACGCAGTATTTT. It codes for CATSDPTKGRNTDTQYF.

The genes are TRBV11-2 and TRBJ2-3; 10 positions agree with TRBD2. This CDR3 comprises 21 residues. Germline V gene sequence: CDR1 SGHAT, CDR2 FQNNGV. V trimming: 0 bases; J trimming: 1 base; junction bases outside the gene matches: 16. The chain's CDR3 is CASSLDRWGLFGTSGTDTQYF. The CDR3 nucleotides read TGTGCCAGCAGCTTAGATAGGTGGGGCCTCTTCGGGACTAGCGGCACAGATACGCAGTATTTT.

This sequence joins TRBV3-1 and TRBJ2-5; D call uncertain. Germline-derived CDR1 and CDR2 are LGHDT and YNNKEL (reference sequence). Trimming pared 0 bases from V and 2 bases from J, leaving 7 bases between. The CDR3 has 14 residues. DNA for the CDR3: TGTGCCAGCAGCCAAGAGGGCAGTCAAGAGACCCAGTACTTC. Residues: CASSQEGSQETQYF.

V is TRBV4-2 and J is TRBJ2-3; 7 bases align to TRBD2. Germline assignment: CDR1 LGHNA and CDR2 YNFKEQ. V dropped 6 bases and J dropped 5; count of bases not matched to a gene: 14. This CDR3 is built from 16 residues. The CDR3 sequence: CASSQFRGGGEDTQYF. The CDR3 bases are TGTGCCAGCAGTCAATTCCGCGGGGGAGGCGAAGATACGCAGTATTTT.

As DNA, the CDR3 is TGCAGTGCCCGAGGTCCTAGGAACACTGAAGCTTTCTTT. Residues: CSARGPRNTEAFF. This rearrangement joins TRBV20-1 to TRBJ1-1, with D uncertain. Germline lookup yields CDR1 DFQATT and CDR2 SNEGSKA (reference sequence). The V end was cut by 6 bases, the J end by 1 base, with 12 bases between. This CDR3 is built from 13 residues.

The rearrangement links TRBV7-9 to TRBJ2-4; 11 bases align to TRBD1. The DNA end is more similar to TRBJ2-7, so the J call may be wrong. CDR1 and CDR2 from the germline V gene are SEHNR and FQNEAQ (reference sequence). The CDR3 is made up of 15 amino acids. This chain's CDR3 is CASSHPGQGGVEQYF. CDR3 nucleotides: TGTGCCAGCAGCCACCCGGGACAGGGGGGAGTCGAGCAGTACTTC.

The V and J genes are TRBV20-1 and TRBJ2-1; TRBD2 aligns across 9 bases. The J call is uncertain, as TRBJ2-7 better fits the DNA end. From germline, CDR1 is DFQATT and CDR2 SNEGSKA (reference sequence). The CDR3 runs to 13 residues. This CDR3 is CSVSGGLISEQYF. CDR3 DNA sequence: TGCAGTGTCAGCGGGGGGCTAATCTCTGAGCAGTACTTC.

The chain uses TRBV7-2 and TRBJ1-4; D perhaps matches TRBD1 (5 bases). The CDR3 sequence is 14 residues long. The ends were cut back, 5 bases at V and 5 bases at J, with 12 bases in the middle. Germline CDR1 reads SGHTA; CDR2 reads FQGNSA. CDR3 sequence (DNA): TGTGCCAGCAGCCCAGGGTTCCGAAATGAAAAACTGTTTTTT. Amino acids: CASSPGFRNEKLFF.

The chain's CDR3 is CASSHGDQGARGEAFF. In DNA, the CDR3 is TGTGCCAGCAGCCACGGCGATCAAGGGGCCCGGGGTGAAGCTTTCTTT. This chain uses TRBV3-1 with TRBJ1-1, with a weak D call TRBD1 (5 bases). Germline assignment: CDR1 LGHDT and CDR2 YNNKEL (reference sequence). The CDR3 spans 16 residues. Trimming took 3 bases from V and 7 from J, leaving 21 bases between them.

This clonotype was counted a few times. The chain couples TRBV7-2 to TRBJ2-3; 7 bases map to TRBD1. V shed 5 bases and J 5 bases; nucleotides not matched to a gene: 16. CDR1 SGHTA and CDR2 FQGNSA come from the germline V gene. The CDR3 runs to 17 residues. The CDR3 protein is CASSLNRPGGGEDTQYF. CDR3 nucleotide sequence: TGTGCCAGCAGCCTAAACCGTCCAGGGGGTGGCGAAGATACGCAGTATTTT.